The rows below give T cell receptor beta chains drawn from one sample of a study of HIV-infected patients and healthy controls. TCRdb called the 5' RACE reads again in MiXCR, with one record for every CDR3 protein. The data show about 24,000 distinct CDR3 sequences, 8.5% seen once. Input material: blood. The receptors were gathered from an adult in good health. Both conserved end residues are part of each CDR3. Each record gives: V gene, J gene, clone size, D gene, CDR3 protein, CDR3 DNA. D genes are given only for firm matches. Only some rows state a clone size, as once, few, many or a class for expanded clones.

>TRBV27|TRBJ2-3|few|-
CASSLSAGLTDTQYF
TGTGCCAGCAGTTTATCGGCGGGGCTCACAGATACGCAGTATTTT
>TRBV18|TRBJ1-1|few|-
CASSRDTIPEAFF
TGTGCCAGCTCACGAGACACAATTCCTGAAGCTTTCTTT
>TRBV7-8|TRBJ2-5|few|-
CASRTRGALETQYF
TGTGCCAGCAGAACCCGGGGAGCGCTTGAGACCCAGTACTTC
>TRBV4-1|TRBJ1-1|many|-
CASSQGPGNTEAFF
TGCGCCAGCAGCCAGGGGCCGGGGAACACTGAAGCTTTCTTT
>TRBV15|TRBJ1-5|many|-
CATSARGRQPQHF
TGTGCCACCAGCGCCCGGGGGCGGCAGCCCCAGCATTTT
>TRBV25-1|TRBJ1-1|many|-
CASSAGRRTEAFF
TGTGCCAGCAGTGCCGGGAGACGCACTGAAGCTTTCTTT
>TRBV10-3|TRBJ1-1|-|-
CAIMGALNTEAFF
TGTGCCATCATGGGGGCTCTGAACACTGAAGCTTTCTTT
>TRBV25-1|TRBJ1-1|many|-
CASSELGSSQGDTEAFF
TGTGCCAGCAGTGAATTAGGGTCCAGCCAGGGAGACACTGAAGCTTTCTTT
>TRBV5-4|TRBJ1-1|many|-
CASSRDGGAYAFF
TGTGCCAGCAGCCGCGACGGGGGGGCCTACGCTTTCTTT
>TRBV18|TRBJ2-3|many|-
CASSPGSGSLDTQYF
TGTGCCAGCTCACCGGGGAGCGGATCCCTCGATACGCAGTATTTT
>TRBV19|TRBJ1-3|-|-
CASSIDPGTPVSGNTIYF
TGTGCCAGTAGTATAGATCCCGGGACACCTGTCTCTGGAAACACCATATATTTT
>TRBV7-2|TRBJ2-5|many|-
CASSLGGGGQETQYF
TGTGCCAGCAGCTTAGGAGGCGGCGGCCAAGAGACCCAGTACTTC
>TRBV28|TRBJ1-2|many|-
CASTLGGQGGLNYGYTF
TGTGCCAGCACCTTAGGAGGGCAGGGAGGGCTAAACTATGGCTACACCTTC
>TRBV20-1|TRBJ1-1|many|-
CSARENGLNTEAFF
TGCAGTGCTAGAGAGAACGGTTTGAACACTGAAGCTTTCTTT
>TRBV28|TRBJ1-1|many|TRBD1
CASSITGVNTEAFF
TGTGCCAGCAGTATAACAGGGGTGAACACTGAAGCTTTCTTT
>TRBV7-2|TRBJ2-3|many|TRBD2
CASSPSQRGLTDTQYF
TGTGCCAGCAGCCCATCCCAGCGGGGTCTCACAGATACGCAGTATTTT
>TRBV20-1|TRBJ2-5|few|TRBD2
CSATPLGGGAGKETQYF
TGCAGTGCTACCCCCCTTGGCGGGGGGGCCGGTAAAGAGACCCAGTACTTC
>TRBV29-1|TRBJ2-3|many|TRBD2
CSVGGLASSTDTQYF
TGCAGCGTTGGGGGACTAGCAAGTAGCACAGATACGCAGTATTTT
>TRBV11-2|TRBJ2-7|-|TRBD2
CASSWGTSGSYEQYF
TGTGCCAGCAGCTGGGGGACTAGCGGCTCCTACGAGCAGTACTTC
>TRBV20-1|TRBJ2-7|many|TRBD1
CSARRFTGAGGALLQYF
TGCAGTGCTAGGAGGTTTACCGGAGCAGGGGGCGCTTTATTGCAGTACTTC